This T cell receptor (beta chain) was identified during a study of OX40 agonist ivuxolimab in advanced cancers. Study context: An agonistic anti-OX40 (CD134) antibody, ivuxolimab, was used to treat the patients. The patients received ivuxolimab by intravenous route every 2 weeks at 0.01 to 10 mg/kg. Anti-PD-1, anti-PD-L1 or anti-CTLA-4 therapy given earlier was allowed, and around 40% had some. Overall study findings and caveats: On average, CD8+ T cells had more expanded clones than CD4+.

Regarding this clone: Its antigen remains unidentified.

The protocol was immunoSEQ multiplex PCR, while the TCRdb copy is restricted to in-frame clones and leaves out a portion. The data show 95,000 or so clones, 92% seen once. CDR1 is SGHNT and CDR2 is YENEEA in the germline V gene. The V segment lost 5 bases and the J segment 0 bases; nucleotides outside the gene matches: 6. This CDR3 has 15 amino acids. This sequence was found in an adult with an advanced solid tumor such as melanoma, head and neck, liver or kidney cancer. The sequences come from CD4+ or CD8+ T cells sorted from blood, collected in a trial of the OX40 agonist ivuxolimab. The V call is TRBV11-3, the J call TRBJ1-1, with 7 bases matching TRBD1. This CDR3 reads CASSPPTGMNTEAFF. The CDR3 nucleotides are TGTGCCAGCAGCCCACCGACAGGGATGAACACTGAAGCTTTCTTT. Combining the CDR3 with reference TRBV11-3 and TRBJ1-1 gives the whole variable domain EAGVVQSPRYKIIEKKQPVAFWCNPISGHNTLYWYLQNLGQGPELLIRYENEEAVDDSQLPKDRFSAERLKGVDSTLKIQPAELGDSAVYLCASSPPTGMNTEAFFGQGTRLTVV.